This TCR beta chain came from a study of T cell changes during pregnancy in multiple sclerosis. The ends were cut back, 5 bases at V and 2 bases at J, with 23 bases in the middle. CDR1 is MDHEN and CDR2 is SYDVKM in the germline V gene. This CDR3 is 18 amino acids long. Data came from immunoSEQ multiplex PCR; TCRdb stores just in-frame clones and leaves some out. The sample shows some 49,000 clones, 90% of them seen only once. This receptor was identified in a female donor in good health, enrolled as a control in a pregnancy study. The chain joins TRBV28 to TRBJ2-3; tentative D call: TRBD2 (6 bases). This specimen consisted of peripheral blood, obtained after pregnancy. CDR3 in amino acids: CASSLSGSPAGYTDTQYF. CDR3 nucleotide sequence: TGTGCCAGCAGTCTATCGGGGTCCCCAGCGGGTTACACAGATACGCAGTATTTT.